These T cell receptor beta chains were read from a single sample in a study of OX40 agonist ivuxolimab in advanced cancers. TCRdb keeps only in-frame clones here, not all; method: immunoSEQ multiplex PCR. This sample has about 79,000 clones, with roughly 85% found just once. The specimen was CD4+ or CD8+ T cells sorted from blood, collected in a trial of the OX40 agonist ivuxolimab. These receptor sequences come from an adult with an advanced solid tumor such as melanoma, head and neck, liver or kidney cancer. Each CDR3 is given with its conserved first and last residue. A D gene is named only where the DNA matches it firmly. Expanded clones are given a class, and other clones once, few, many or no size at all.

.	TRBV18	TRBD2	TRBJ2-5	14	CASSPPGLGETQYF	TGTGCCAGCTCACCACCGGGACTAGGAGAGACCCAGTACTTC
.	TRBV5-1	TRBD1	TRBJ1-2	14	CASSQTGINYGYTF	TGCGCCAGCAGCCAGACAGGGATAAACTATGGCTACACCTTC
.	TRBV30	.	TRBJ1-5	13	CAWSLSGSQPQHF	TGTGCCTGGAGTCTTTCAGGTTCTCAGCCCCAGCATTTT
.	TRBV5-1	TRBD2	TRBJ2-7	19	CASSLGSLRTSGMSYEQYF	TGCGCCAGCAGCTTGGGTTCCTTGCGGACTAGCGGGATGTCCTACGAGCAGTACTTC
.	TRBV7-3	TRBD2	TRBJ2-3	17	CASSSQGLAGVKDTQYF	TGTGCCAGCAGCTCACAAGGACTAGCGGGAGTGAAAGATACGCAGTATTTT
.	TRBV6-5	.	TRBJ2-7	12	CASSYAGGEQYF	TGTGCCAGCAGTTACGCTGGGGGGGAGCAGTACTTC
.	TRBV2	TRBD1	TRBJ1-1	13	CASRGQGNTEAFF	TGTGCCAGCAGGGGACAGGGGAACACTGAAGCTTTCTTT
.	TRBV14	.	TRBJ2-4	14	CASSQGRDPNIQYF	TGTGCCAGCAGCCAAGGACGAGACCCTAACATTCAGTACTTC
.	TRBV7-9	TRBD1	TRBJ1-2	17	CASTDRDRGAYNYGYTF	TGTGCCAGCACCGACCGGGACAGGGGGGCATATAACTATGGCTACACCTTC
.	TRBV2	TRBD1	TRBJ2-4	16	CASSEATGGGLGIQYF	TGTGCCAGCAGTGAGGCGACAGGGGGCGGATTAGGCATTCAGTACTTC
once	TRBV28	.	TRBJ2-7	12	CASSSRSYEQYF	TGTGCCAGCAGTTCCAGGAGCTACGAGCAGTACTTC
.	TRBV18	TRBD1	TRBJ1-5	15	CASSPLTGANQPQHF	TGTGCCAGCTCACCCCTAACAGGGGCCAATCAGCCCCAGCATTTT